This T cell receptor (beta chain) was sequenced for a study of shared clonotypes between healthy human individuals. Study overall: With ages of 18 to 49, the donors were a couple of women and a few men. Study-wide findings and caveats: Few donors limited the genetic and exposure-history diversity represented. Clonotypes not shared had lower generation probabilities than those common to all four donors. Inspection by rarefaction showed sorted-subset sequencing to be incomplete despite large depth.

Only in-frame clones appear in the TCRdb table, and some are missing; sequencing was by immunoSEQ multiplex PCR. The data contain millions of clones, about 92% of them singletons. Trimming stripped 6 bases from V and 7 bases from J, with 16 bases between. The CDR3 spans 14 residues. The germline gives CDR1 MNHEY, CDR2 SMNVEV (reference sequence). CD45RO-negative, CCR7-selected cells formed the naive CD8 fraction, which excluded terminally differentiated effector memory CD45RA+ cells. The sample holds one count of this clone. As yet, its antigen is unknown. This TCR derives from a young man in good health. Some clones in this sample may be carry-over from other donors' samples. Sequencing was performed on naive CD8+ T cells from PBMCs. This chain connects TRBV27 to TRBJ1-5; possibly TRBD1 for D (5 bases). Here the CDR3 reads CASREVGGNQPQHF. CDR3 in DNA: TGTGCCAGCAGGGAAGTTGGGGGGAACCAGCCCCAGCATTTT.